This entry describes one T cell receptor (beta chain). Its antigen is undetermined. This CDR3 region has 14 residues. The V segment lost 3 bases and the J segment 4 bases; nucleotides outside the gene matches: 1. Germline V CDR1 and CDR2: SGHAT, FQNNGV. This specimen belongs to a study of T cells in tuberculosis. Study details: In South Africa, adults with active tuberculosis were compared with IGRA-negative and latently infected IGRA-positive adolescents. Study conclusions and caveats: Smaller alpha distances in active tuberculosis partly reflected shorter CDR3-alpha lengths. Active tuberculosis alpha repertoires lay closer to GMM-specific TCRs than controls'.

Each donor contributed about 100,000 T cells on average, unsorted. Using immunoSEQ multiplex PCR, the repertoire was profiled, and TCRdb retains in-frame clones only, with some absent. In the table there are about 44,000 clones, over 90% of which are singletons. The chain carries TRBV11-2 and TRBJ2-2; 8 positions match TRBD1. Sequencing input: PBMCs. The clonotype originates from a donor under 30 with latent tuberculosis or without tuberculosis infection. Written as DNA, the CDR3 is TGTGCCAGCAGCTTGGACAGGGTCACCGGGGAGCTGTTTTTT. This translates into CASSLDRVTGELFF.